This T cell receptor (beta chain) came from a study of PD-1 blockade in classical Hodgkin lymphoma. After autologous stem cell transplantation all patients relapsed, and prior brentuximab vedotin exposure differed between cohorts. Sequencing used immunoSEQ multiplex PCR; TCRdb keeps in-frame clones, though not all of them. There are some 60,000 clones in the sample; around 89% occur only once, and 14% to 15% lies in the top ten. The source is a human donor with classical Hodgkin lymphoma. The sample here was peripheral blood mononuclear cells (PBMCs), taken at baseline.

The CDR3 loop is CASSVLSGVYEGYTF. The CDR3 DNA sequence: TGTGCCAGCAGTGTTTTGTCCGGGGTCTATGAGGGCTACACCTTC. The V and J genes are TRBV2 and TRBJ1-2; D unclear. This CDR3 comprises 15 residues. Trimming removed 4 bases from V and 8 bases from J, with 20 bases in between. Germline lookup yields CDR1 SNHLY and CDR2 FYNNEI. Variable domain in full (rest from reference TRBV2 and TRBJ1-2): EPEVTQTPSHQVTQMGQEVILRCVPISNHLYFYWYRQILGQKVEFLVSFYNNEISEKSEIFDDQFSVERPDGSNFTLKIRSTKLEDSAMYFCASSVLSGVYEGYTFGSGTRLTVV.